This T cell receptor (beta chain) appears in the sequencing data of a study of T-cell memory formation after mild COVID-19. Study at large: TCR clusters mostly belonged to single donors.

This clonotype was counted a few times. The antigen remains unidentified. Constant-segment-primed 5'RACE gave TCR alpha and TCR beta cDNA libraries with sample barcodes and UMIs. TCRdb itself ran the 5' RACE reads through MiXCR, one entry per CDR3 protein. Of tens of thousands of distinct CDR3 sequences in the sample, 9.5% to 15% were seen once. J lost 7 bases, V lost 2 bases, and 8 bases had no gene match. Germline CDR1 is MNHNY and CDR2 is SVGAGI (reference sequence). This CDR3 contains 14 residues. Findings and caveats of the study: Some responding clones appeared in pre-infection memory, suggesting cross-reactive memory joined. Contracting clones from day 15 to 85 had balanced CD4/CD8; later expanders favoured CD4+.

The V and J genes are TRBV6-6 and TRBJ2-7; 7 nucleotides match TRBD1. Input material: PBMCs or a T cell subset sorted from them (not recorded which). This clonotype was obtained from a man aged 18 to 30 who had mild COVID-19 (a few samples of this study predate the infection). Cell type and time point are not known. This CDR3 is CASSYATGAGEQYV. CDR3 nucleotides: TGTGCCAGCAGTTACGCCACAGGGGCCGGTGAGCAGTACGTC.